This is a list of T cell receptor beta chains from one sample in a study of blood T cell repertoires in COVID-19. Only in-frame clones appear in the TCRdb table, and some are missing; sequencing was by immunoSEQ multiplex PCR. The sample records roughly 40,000 clones, about 70% being singletons. Material: peripheral blood. These receptors all come from a man between 65 and 85 years old with active or convalescent COVID-19. Both conserved end residues are trimmed from each CDR3. Fields, in order: J gene, V gene, CDR3 protein.

TRBJ1-4 | TRBV9 | ASSVGQGLSEKLF
TRBJ1-4 | TRBV19 | ASSMPGTGATNEKLF
TRBJ2-7 | TRBV7-2 | ASSLKTSSGAYYEQY
TRBJ2-7 | TRBV10-3 | AIMFGTGPYEQY
TRBJ1-2 | TRBV19 | ASSRRTGGDNYGYT
TRBJ1-2 | TRBV7-8 | ASSLMGGEIANYGYT
TRBJ1-2 | TRBV28 | ASTPGTTNYGYT
TRBJ2-1 | TRBV3-1/TRBV3-2 | ASSLGLNEQF
TRBJ1-4 | TRBV27 | ASSRQLHSRAEKLF
TRBJ2-7 | TRBV27 | ASSQEEGSHEQY
TRBJ1-2 | TRBV23-1 | ASSPREPVPIGDT
TRBJ2-1 | TRBV4-1 | ASSSRQFYNEQF
TRBJ1-4 | TRBV6-1 | ASSDVGLGNEKLF
TRBJ1-4 | TRBV20-1 | SAKTGEKLF
TRBJ1-6 | TRBV3-1/TRBV3-2 | ASSSRVNNSPLH
TRBJ2-3 | TRBV5-6 | ASSREADTQY
TRBJ2-1 | TRBV6-5 | ASSDAGTVDNEQF
TRBJ1-2 | TRBV30 | AWSALRAGSYGYT
TRBJ2-7 | TRBV7-2 | ASSSGAGWAEQY
TRBJ1-5 | TRBV6-5 | ASSLEGPGNQPQH
TRBJ2-3 | TRBV3-1/TRBV3-2 | ASKTGGRSDTQY
TRBJ2-5 | TRBV11-1 | ASSPPDRQETQY
TRBJ1-2 | TRBV30 | AWSVSPRSGYT
TRBJ1-1 | TRBV18 | ASSPQTRAEAF
TRBJ2-7 | TRBV5-4 | ASTEDRVSYEQY
TRBJ1-6 | TRBV5-1 | ASTRRQGNSPLH
TRBJ1-3 | TRBV10-3 | AISESVEGSTIY
TRBJ1-2 | TRBV6-5 | ASTVSRGAIGYT